The next 21 T cell receptor beta chains were all read from a single sample in a study of cytomegalovirus exposure and HLA in healthy donors. Sequencing used immunoSEQ multiplex PCR; TCRdb keeps in-frame clones, though not all of them. In the table there are 120,000 or so clones, about nine tenths of which are singletons. Sequencing used PBMCs. Receptor source: a woman younger than 30 in good health and CMV-seronegative.

This clone was observed a single time. The chain joins TRBV6-5 to TRBJ2-2; D perhaps matches TRBD2 (5 bases). The CDR3 length is 14 residues. From germline, CDR1 is MNHEY and CDR2 SVGAGI. Trimming pared 2 bases from V and 3 bases from J, leaving 7 bases between. Here the CDR3 reads CASSYTRYTGELFF. CDR3 nucleotides: TGTGCCAGCAGTTACACTAGATACACCGGGGAGCTGTTTTTT.

This chain joins TRBV4-2 and TRBJ2-1; D perhaps matches TRBD2 (6 bases). The CDR3 spans 16 residues. V lost 0 bases and J lost 8, with 17 bases in between. Per the germline V gene, CDR1 is LGHNA and CDR2 is YNFKEQ. The DNA of the CDR3 is TGTGCCAGCAGCCAAGATCAGTTCGCCCGCGGGGATGAGCAGTTCTTC. Its translation: CASSQDQFARGDEQFF.

The rearrangement uses TRBV13 and TRBJ1-4; D unclear. V was trimmed by 4 bases and J by 4 bases, leaving 7 bases between them. The V gene's germline CDR1 is PRHDT and CDR2 FYEKMQ (reference sequence). The CDR3 sequence is 13 residues long. The CDR3 spells CASSSGLNEKLFF. The CDR3 DNA is TGTGCCAGCAGCTCAGGTCTTAATGAAAAACTGTTTTTT.

This clone appeared a single time. The rearrangement uses TRBV18 and TRBJ2-5, with TRBD2 matching over 14 bases. Per germline, CDR1 KGHSH and CDR2 LQKENI. This CDR3 is built from 14 residues. The J segment lost 6 bases and the V segment lost 4 bases, leaving 1 base of the junction unmatched. The CDR3 sequence is CASSRTSGRKTQYF. In nucleotides, the CDR3 is TGTGCCAGCTCACGGACTAGCGGGAGGAAGACCCAGTACTTC.

This rearrangement joins TRBV4-1 to TRBJ2-7, with D possibly matching TRBD1 (6 bases). The ends were cut back, 0 bases at V and 1 base at J, with 10 bases in the middle. The CDR3 has 15 amino acids. Germline V CDR1 and CDR2: MGHRA, YSYEKL. The CDR3 bases are TGCGCCAGCAGCCAAGAGGGGGCAGGGTCCTACGAGCAGTACTTC. Its translation: CASSQEGAGSYEQYF.

This chain uses TRBV7-9 with TRBJ1-4; D remains unclear. The CDR3 contains 13 residues. V was clipped by 5 bases and J by 5 bases, with 9 bases between them. Germline assignment: CDR1 SEHNR and CDR2 FQNEAQ (reference sequence). CDR3 loop: CASSVTGNEKLFF. The CDR3 region has the DNA TGTGCCAGCAGCGTGACCGGGAATGAAAAACTGTTTTTT.

The chain links TRBV4-2 to TRBJ2-7, with 9 bases matching TRBD2. The CDR3 covers 18 residues. After removal of 4 bases from V and 2 bases from J, the junction contained 15 bases not matched to a gene. CDR1 is LGHNA, CDR2 YNFKEQ, per germline. CDR3 sequence: CASSPPLTTSGLTYEQYF. The CDR3 DNA reads as TGTGCCAGCAGCCCTCCTTTAACCACTAGCGGGCTTACCTACGAGCAGTACTTC.

The gene calls are TRBV2 and TRBJ1-4; D not resolved. The CDR3 runs to 15 residues. In germline, CDR1 is SNHLY, CDR2 FYNNEI. V was cut by 5 bases and J by 3 bases, with 13 bases left in between. The CDR3: CASSSGPRANEKLFF. CDR3 sequence (DNA): TGTGCCAGCAGTAGTGGGCCGCGGGCTAATGAAAAACTGTTTTTT.

V is TRBV28 and J is TRBJ2-3; TRBD2 is a possible D gene (6 bases). The germline V and J ends were trimmed by 4 bases and 0 bases, with 14 bases remaining between them. Germline values: CDR1 MDHEN, CDR2 SYDVKM. This CDR3 is 16 amino acids long. For the CDR3, the DNA is TGTGCCAGCAGTTACCGCGGGGACTTTAGCACAGATACGCAGTATTTT. It encodes CASSYRGDFSTDTQYF.

The rearrangement links TRBV28 to TRBJ2-6, with 10 bases fitting TRBD1. V trimming: 6 bases; J trimming: 0 bases; junction bases outside the gene matches: 11. This CDR3 has 19 amino acids. The germline V gene encodes CDR1 MDHEN and CDR2 SYDVKM. CDR3: CASSKMTGGKRSGANVLTF. The CDR3 bases are TGTGCCAGCAGCAAAATGACAGGGGGCAAACGCTCTGGGGCCAACGTCCTGACTTTC.

This clone was seen only once. The genes are TRBV11-2 and TRBJ2-2, with D perhaps matching TRBD2 (5 bases). Trimming took 5 bases from V and 5 from J, leaving 18 bases between them. Per the germline V gene, CDR1 is SGHAT and CDR2 is FQNNGV. The CDR3 has 16 residues. The DNA for the CDR3 is TGTGCCAGCAGCCCTCTTCCTGCACGGGGAACCGGGGAGCTGTTTTTT. It specifies CASSPLPARGTGELFF.

Concerning this clone: Sequence at one end of the junction differs from germline and may be a read error. The chain employs TRBV2 and TRBJ1-1; 8 bases map to TRBD1. Germline CDR1 reads SNHLY; CDR2 reads FYNNEI. The CDR3 loop spans 15 amino acids. The DNA for the CDR3 is TGTGCCAGCAGCGAAGAGACAGGGGATTGGACTGAAGCTTTCTTT. It yields the protein CASSEETGDWTEAFF. The full variable domain, rest sourced from reference TRBV2 and TRBJ1-1, is EPEVTQTPSHQVTQMGQEVILRCVPISNHLYFYWYRQILGQKVEFLVSFYNNEISEKSEIFDDQFSVERPDGSNFTLKIRSTKLEDSAMYFCASSEETGDWTEAFFGQGTRLTVV.

The genes are TRBV5-1 and TRBJ1-2; D may be TRBD1 (6 bases). Trimming left V 4 bases short and J 5 bases short, with 12 bases between. Germline V CDR1 and CDR2: SGHRS, YFSETQ. This CDR3 is built from 13 residues. CDR3 nucleotide sequence: TGCGCCAGCAGCCCCGGGACAACATATGGCTACACCTTC. Translated: CASSPGTTYGYTF.

The chain combines TRBV4-2 with TRBJ1-3; D may be TRBD1 (5 bases). CDR3 length equals 16 residues. CDR1 is LGHNA and CDR2 is YNFKEQ in the germline V gene. V was shortened by 3 bases and J by 0 bases, with 12 bases between the two germline ends. The CDR3 DNA sequence: TGTGCCAGCAGCCATGATCTAGGGGACTCTGGAAACACCATATATTTT. It specifies CASSHDLGDSGNTIYF.

This chain links TRBV19 with TRBJ1-3; 8 nucleotides match TRBD1. The ends lost 0 bases at V and 3 bases at J; junction bases unmatched: 7. Per the germline V gene, CDR1 is LNHDA and CDR2 is SQIVND (reference sequence). This CDR3 is built from 17 residues. The CDR3 nucleotides are TGTGCCAGTAGTATAGATCGGAACAGGGGGTTTGGAAACACCATATATTTT. It translates to CASSIDRNRGFGNTIYF.

The chain recombines TRBV29-1 with TRBJ2-5, with 13 bases identical to TRBD2. J lost 5 bases, V lost 7 bases, and 10 bases had no gene match. The CDR3 runs 15 residues. Germline loops: CDR1 SQVTM, CDR2 ANQGSEA. CDR3 nucleotides: TGCAGCGGATGGACTAGCGGGAGTGGAGGGGAGACCCAGTACTTC. Translating gives CSGWTSGSGGETQYF.

This clone was seen once. CDR3 DNA: TGTGCCTGGAGTCGACAGGGTAATGAAAAACTGTTTTTT. Its translation is CAWSRQGNEKLFF. The chain uses TRBV30 and TRBJ1-4; 7 positions agree with TRBD1. CDR1 GTSNPN and CDR2 SVGIG come from the germline V gene (reference sequence). The CDR3 loop spans 13 amino acids. V lost 2 bases to trimming and J lost 4 bases; unmatched junction nucleotides: 1.

For the CDR3, the DNA is TGTGCCAGCAGTTACCTTAGGACAGGGTTCTACGAGCAGTACTTC. It yields the protein CASSYLRTGFYEQYF. This chain links TRBV6-5 with TRBJ2-7; 8 bases match TRBD1. This CDR3 region has 15 residues. Germline lookup yields CDR1 MNHEY and CDR2 SVGAGI. Losses at the gene ends were 2 bases for V and 3 bases for J; bases not matched to a gene: 6.

The V gene is TRBV7-9, the J gene TRBJ1-1; 8 bases are shared with TRBD1. The V segment lost 8 bases and the J segment 1 base; nucleotides outside the gene matches: 6. The CDR3 runs to 14 residues. Germline assignment: CDR1 SEHNR and CDR2 FQNEAQ (reference sequence). As DNA, the CDR3 is TGTGCCAGCCGGGACAGGTTATCGAACACTGAAGCTTTCTTT. As protein: CASRDRLSNTEAFF.

The J gene is TRBJ2-1, the V gene TRBV5-1; no reliable D call. The CDR3 totals 14 residues. The V gene's germline CDR1 is SGHRS and CDR2 YFSETQ. Between the trimmed V and J ends, which lost 4 bases and 0 bases, there was a span of 8 bases. The CDR3 loop is CASSVSSSYNEQFF. The CDR3 DNA reads as TGCGCCAGCAGCGTTTCGAGCTCCTACAATGAGCAGTTCTTC.

This rearrangement joins TRBV7-8 to TRBJ1-2; 7 bases fit TRBD1. The CDR3 runs to 16 residues. CDR1 and CDR2 from the germline V gene are SGHVS and FQNEAQ. The V gene end was trimmed by 1 base and the J gene end by 5 bases; junction bases not matched to a gene: 10. CDR3 residues: CASSLGRQGGSYGYTF. DNA of the CDR3: TGTGCCAGCAGCTTAGGTCGACAGGGTGGGTCTTATGGCTACACCTTC.